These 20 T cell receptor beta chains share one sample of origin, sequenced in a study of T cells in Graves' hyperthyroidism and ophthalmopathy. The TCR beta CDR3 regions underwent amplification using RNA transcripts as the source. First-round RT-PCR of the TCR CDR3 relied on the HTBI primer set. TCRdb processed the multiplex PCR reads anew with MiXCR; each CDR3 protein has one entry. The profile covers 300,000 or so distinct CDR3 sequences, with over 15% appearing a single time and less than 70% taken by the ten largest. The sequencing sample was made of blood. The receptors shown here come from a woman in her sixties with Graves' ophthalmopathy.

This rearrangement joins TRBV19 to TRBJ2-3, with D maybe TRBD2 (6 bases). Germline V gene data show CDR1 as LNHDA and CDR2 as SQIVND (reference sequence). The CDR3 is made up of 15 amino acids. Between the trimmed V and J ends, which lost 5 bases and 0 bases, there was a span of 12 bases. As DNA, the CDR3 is TGTGCCAGTAGTGGACCGGGACTTAGCACAGATACGCAGTATTTT. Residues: CASSGPGLSTDTQYF.

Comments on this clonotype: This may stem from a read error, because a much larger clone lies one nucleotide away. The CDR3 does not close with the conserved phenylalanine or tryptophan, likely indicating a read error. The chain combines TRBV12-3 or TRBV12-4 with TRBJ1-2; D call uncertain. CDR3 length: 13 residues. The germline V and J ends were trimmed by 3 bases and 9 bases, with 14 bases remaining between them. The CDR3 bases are TGTGCCAGCAGTTTCACGAGGGAGGCCCGCTACACCATC. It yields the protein CASSFTREARYTI.

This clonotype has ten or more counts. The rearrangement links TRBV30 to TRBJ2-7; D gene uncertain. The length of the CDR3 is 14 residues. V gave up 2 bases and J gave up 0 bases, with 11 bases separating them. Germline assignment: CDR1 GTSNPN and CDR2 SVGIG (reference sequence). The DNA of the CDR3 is TGTGCCTGGAGTTACCCCTTTAGCTCCTACGAGCAGTACTTC. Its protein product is CAWSYPFSSYEQYF.

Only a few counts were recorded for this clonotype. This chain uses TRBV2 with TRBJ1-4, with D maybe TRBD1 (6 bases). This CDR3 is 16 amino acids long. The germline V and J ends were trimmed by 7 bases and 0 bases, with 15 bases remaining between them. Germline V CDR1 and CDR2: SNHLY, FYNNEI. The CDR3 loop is CASTRRTAATNEKLFF. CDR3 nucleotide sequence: TGTGCCAGCACTCGCAGGACAGCTGCAACTAATGAAAAACTGTTTTTT.

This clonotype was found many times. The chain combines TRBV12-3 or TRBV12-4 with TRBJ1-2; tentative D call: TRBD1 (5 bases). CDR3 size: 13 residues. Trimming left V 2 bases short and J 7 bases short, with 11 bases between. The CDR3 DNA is TGTGCCAGCAGTTTAATCGGGGGTTTTGGCTACACCTTC. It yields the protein CASSLIGGFGYTF.

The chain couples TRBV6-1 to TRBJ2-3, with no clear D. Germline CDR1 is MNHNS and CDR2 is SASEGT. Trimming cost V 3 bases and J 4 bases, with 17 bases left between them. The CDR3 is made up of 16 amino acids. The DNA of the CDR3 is TGTGCCAGCAGTGATTTTACAGCCTTTGGCGCAGATACGCAGTATTTT. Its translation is CASSDFTAFGADTQYF.

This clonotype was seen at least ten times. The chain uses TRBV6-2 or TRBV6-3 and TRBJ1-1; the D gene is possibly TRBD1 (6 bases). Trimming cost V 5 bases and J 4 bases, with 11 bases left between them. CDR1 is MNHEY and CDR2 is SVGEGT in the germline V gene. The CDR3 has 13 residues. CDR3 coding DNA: TGTGCCAGCAGTACACAGGGATCCACTGAAGCTTTCTTT. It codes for CASSTQGSTEAFF.

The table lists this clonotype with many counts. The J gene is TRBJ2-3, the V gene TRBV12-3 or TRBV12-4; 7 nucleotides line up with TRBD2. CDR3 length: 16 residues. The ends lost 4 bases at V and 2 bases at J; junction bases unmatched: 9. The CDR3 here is CASSSAPGLHTDTQYF. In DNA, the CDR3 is TGTGCCAGCAGTTCCGCACCGGGACTACACACAGATACGCAGTATTTT.

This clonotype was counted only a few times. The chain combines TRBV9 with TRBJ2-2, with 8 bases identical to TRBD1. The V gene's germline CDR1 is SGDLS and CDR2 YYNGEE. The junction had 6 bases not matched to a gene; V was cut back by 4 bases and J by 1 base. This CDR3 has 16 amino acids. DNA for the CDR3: TGTGCCAGCAGCCCTCACGGGACAGGGAACACCGGGGAGCTGTTTTTT. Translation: CASSPHGTGNTGELFF.

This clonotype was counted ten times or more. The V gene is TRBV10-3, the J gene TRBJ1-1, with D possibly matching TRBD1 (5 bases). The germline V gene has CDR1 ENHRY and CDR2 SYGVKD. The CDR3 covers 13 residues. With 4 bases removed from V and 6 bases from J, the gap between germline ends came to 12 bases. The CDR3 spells CAISGLGGSEAFF. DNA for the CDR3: TGTGCCATCAGTGGCCTTGGGGGGTCTGAAGCTTTCTTT.

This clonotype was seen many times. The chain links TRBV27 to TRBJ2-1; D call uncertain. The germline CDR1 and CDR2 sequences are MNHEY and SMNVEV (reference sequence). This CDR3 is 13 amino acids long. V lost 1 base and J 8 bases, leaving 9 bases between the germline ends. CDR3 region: CASSLLGYDEQFF. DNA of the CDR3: TGTGCCAGCAGTTTATTAGGTTACGATGAGCAGTTCTTC.

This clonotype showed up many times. This CDR3 reads CAWRGVYYNSPLHF. In DNA form, the CDR3 reads TGTGCCTGGAGAGGAGTCTACTATAATTCACCCCTCCACTTT. The V and J genes are TRBV30 and TRBJ1-6; D gene unclear. Germline loops: CDR1 GTSNPN, CDR2 SVGIG (reference sequence). V lost 3 bases, J lost 3 bases, and 9 bases lay in between. This CDR3 contains 14 residues.

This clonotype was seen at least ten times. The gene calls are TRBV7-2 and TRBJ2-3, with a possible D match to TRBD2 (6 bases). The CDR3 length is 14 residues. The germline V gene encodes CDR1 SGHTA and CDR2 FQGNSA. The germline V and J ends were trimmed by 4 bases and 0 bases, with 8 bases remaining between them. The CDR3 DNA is TGTGCCAGCAGCTCTAGCGTTAGCACAGATACGCAGTATTTT. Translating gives CASSSSVSTDTQYF.

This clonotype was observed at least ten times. The chain's CDR3 is CASSLAFGEQYF. In DNA, the CDR3 is TGTGCCAGCAGCTTAGCCTTCGGGGAGCAGTACTTC. The chain links TRBV7-6 to TRBJ2-7; no clear D gene. The CDR3 is 12 amino acids. V was pared by 0 bases and J by 7 bases, with 7 bases between. The V gene's germline CDR1 is SGHVS and CDR2 FNYEAQ.

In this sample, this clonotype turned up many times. CDR3 bases: TGCGCCAGCAGCCGAACCTTACTCGGGGCGAGTCAGCCCCAGCATTTT. Translating gives CASSRTLLGASQPQHF. This chain links TRBV4-3 with TRBJ1-5; D possibly corresponds to TRBD1 (5 bases). Germline CDR1 is LGHNA and CDR2 is YSLEER. CDR3 length equals 16 residues. The V and J ends lost 4 bases and 6 bases respectively, with 19 bases between them.

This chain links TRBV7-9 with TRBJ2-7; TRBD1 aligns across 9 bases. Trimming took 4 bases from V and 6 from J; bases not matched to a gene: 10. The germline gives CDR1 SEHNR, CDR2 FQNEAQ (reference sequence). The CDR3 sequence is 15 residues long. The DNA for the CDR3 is TGTGCCAGCAGCTCCACCGGGACAGGGTATTTCGAGCAGTACTTC. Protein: CASSSTGTGYFEQYF.

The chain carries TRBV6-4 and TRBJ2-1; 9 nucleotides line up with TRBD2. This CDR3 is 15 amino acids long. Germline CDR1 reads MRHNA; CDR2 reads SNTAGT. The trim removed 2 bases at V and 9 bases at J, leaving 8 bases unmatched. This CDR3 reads CASSDGPSGESEQFF. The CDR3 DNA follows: TGTGCCAGCAGTGACGGTCCTAGCGGGGAAAGTGAGCAGTTCTTC.

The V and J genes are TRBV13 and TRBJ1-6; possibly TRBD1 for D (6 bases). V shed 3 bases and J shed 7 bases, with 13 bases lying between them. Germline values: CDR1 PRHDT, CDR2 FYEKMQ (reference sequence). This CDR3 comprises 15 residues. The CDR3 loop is CASSFDRSQNSPLHF. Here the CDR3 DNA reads TGTGCCAGCAGCTTTGACAGGTCCCAGAATTCACCCCTCCACTTT.

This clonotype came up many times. The DNA of the CDR3 is TGTGCCAGCATTCCCGGGGGGGGAGGAGGCCCCTACAATGAGCAGTTCTTC. It is translated as CASIPGGGGGPYNEQFF. The chain links TRBV5-5 to TRBJ2-1; TRBD2 matches 8 bases. Losses at the gene ends were 6 bases for V and 2 bases for J; bases not matched to a gene: 13. This CDR3 spans 17 amino acids. The germline V gene encodes CDR1 SGHKS and CDR2 YYEKEE (reference sequence).

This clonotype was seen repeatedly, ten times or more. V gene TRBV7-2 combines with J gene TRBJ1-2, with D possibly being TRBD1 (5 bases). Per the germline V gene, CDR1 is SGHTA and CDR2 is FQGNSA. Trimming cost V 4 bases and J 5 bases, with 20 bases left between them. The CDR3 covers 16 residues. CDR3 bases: TGTGCCAGCAGCTCAACGTCCGGGGACGGGTCTTATGGCTACACCTTC. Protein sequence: CASSSTSGDGSYGYTF.